The entry below gives a single TCR beta chain sequence along with its context. The antigen is undetermined. Original processing notes: Productive clonotypes were detectable down to 2.59 x 10-5 frequency. The data were produced by immunoSEQ multiplex PCR, yet TCRdb's version contains in-frame clones alone and is incomplete. Clone size and the V and J calls come from that table; the DNA yielded D and trimming. In the table there are around 35,000 clones, around 70% of which are singletons. The sample belongs to a study of STAT5B mutations in CD4+ large granular lymphocyte leukemia. Findings and caveats of the study: 8/27 top patient clones versus 2/35 control clones were TRBV06-family. CD4-sorted patient repertoires seemed more clonal than healthy CD4+ repertoires.

V lost 2 bases and J lost 0, with 16 bases in between. The germline CDR1 and CDR2 sequences are ENHRY and SYGVKD. The CDR3 consists of 17 residues. The clonotype originates from a human donor in good health. The chain combines TRBV10-3 with TRBJ1-1; tentatively, D is TRBD1 (6 bases). The sequenced sample was CD4+ T cells from blood buffy coats. The CDR3 DNA reads as TGTGCCATCAGTGAGGAGCTGGACAGCACCATGAACACTGAAGCTTTCTTT. Translation: CAISEELDSTMNTEAFF.